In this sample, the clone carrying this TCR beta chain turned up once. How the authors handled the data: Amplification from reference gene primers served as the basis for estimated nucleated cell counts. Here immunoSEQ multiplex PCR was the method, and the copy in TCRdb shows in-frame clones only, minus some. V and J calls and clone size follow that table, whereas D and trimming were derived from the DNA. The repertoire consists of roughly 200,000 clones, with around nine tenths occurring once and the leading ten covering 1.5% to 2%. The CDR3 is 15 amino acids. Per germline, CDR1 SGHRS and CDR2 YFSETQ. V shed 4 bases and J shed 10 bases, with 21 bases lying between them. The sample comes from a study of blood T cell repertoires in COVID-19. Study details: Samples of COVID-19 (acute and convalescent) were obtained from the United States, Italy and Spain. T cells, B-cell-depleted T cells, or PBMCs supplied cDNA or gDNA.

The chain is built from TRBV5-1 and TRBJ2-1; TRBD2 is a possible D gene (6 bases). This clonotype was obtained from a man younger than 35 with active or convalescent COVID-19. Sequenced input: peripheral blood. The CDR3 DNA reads TGCGCCAGCAGCCCCCGACTAGGGCAAGGTAGAGAGCAGTTCTTC. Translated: CASSPRLGQGREQFF. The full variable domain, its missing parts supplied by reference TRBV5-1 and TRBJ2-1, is KAGVTQTPRYLIKTRGQQVTLSCSPISGHRSVSWYQQTPGQGLQFLFEYFSETQRNKGNFPGRFSGRQFSNSRSEMNVSTLELGDSALYLCASSPRLGQGREQFFGPGTRLTVL.